This T cell receptor beta chain was obtained from a study of blood T cell repertoires in COVID-19. Study information: The United States, Italy and Spain were the sources of the acute and convalescent COVID-19 samples. Sources were T cells, B-cell-depleted T cells, or PBMCs; the material itself was cDNA or gDNA.

The CDR3 is 12 amino acids. V shed 0 bases and J 18 bases; nucleotides not matched to a gene: 6. Germline-derived CDR1 and CDR2 are SGHRS and YFSETQ. The assay was immunoSEQ multiplex PCR, and TCRdb's table has in-frame clones only and misses some. The sample lists over 250,000 clones, 88% occurring once. While infection was still active, Seattle patients were enrolled and then followed longitudinally. The TCR comes from an older woman with COVID-19, enrolled during active disease. The gene calls are TRBV5-1 and TRBJ1-6, with 7 bases matching TRBD1. Sequenced: peripheral blood. The CDR3 here is CASSLGPRGCHF. Written as DNA, the CDR3 is TGCGCCAGCAGCTTGGGTCCCAGGGGGTGCCACTTT.